The rows below give T cell receptor beta chains drawn from one sample of a study of shared clonotypes between healthy human individuals. The data were produced by immunoSEQ multiplex PCR, yet TCRdb's version contains in-frame clones alone and is incomplete. The table has about a million clones, roughly 80% seen once; the top ten hold about 0.89%. The sequenced sample consisted of memory CD4+ T cells from PBMCs. The origin of the receptors is a man aged 18 to 30 in good health. Some clones in this sample may be carry-over from other donors' samples. CDR3s include the opening cysteine and the closing phenylalanine or tryptophan.

length	V	J	CDR3
17	TRBV9	TRBJ1-3	CASSARTGAISGNTIYF
13	TRBV6-1	TRBJ1-2	CASRLPGTRGYTF
14	TRBV11-1	TRBJ2-2	CASSLMGTRRELFF
13	TRBV6-1	TRBJ2-2	CAGQGSGPQLLSF
12	TRBV11-3	TRBJ2-1	CASSSEGQGKFF
11	TRBV14	TRBJ2-5	CASSAGETQYF
14	TRBV7-2	TRBJ2-3	CASSLARGADTQYF
14	TRBV7-9	TRBJ1-1	CASSLIRSNTEAFF
16	TRBV7-2	TRBJ2-2	CASSQGLAAAAGELFF
14	TRBV18	TRBJ2-3	CASSPPGVQGGSYF
15	TRBV5-5	TRBJ2-7	CASSPIGGAVNEQYF
18	TRBV7-2	TRBJ2-6	CASSYGRQGLSGANVLTF
16	TRBV28	TRBJ2-5	CASSFGGGTAQETQYF
17	TRBV19	TRBJ2-3	CASSARLARLGTDTQYF
14	TRBV5-1	TRBJ1-3	CASKDGGSGNTIYF
15	TRBV19	TRBJ1-3	CASSIMGNPGNTIYF
16	TRBV28	TRBJ2-1	CASDSTPSASLHEQFF
15	TRBV5-1	TRBJ2-1	CASSLVSSGYNEQFF
16	TRBV7-9	TRBJ2-2	CASSSRTGPGTGELFF
13	TRBV7-9	TRBJ2-7	CASSLGQRGEQYF
12	TRBV28	TRBJ1-4	CASSLLNEKLFF
15	TRBV18	TRBJ2-7	CASSPTQGPGYEQYF
16	TRBV18	TRBJ2-1	CASSLSRAAAYNEQFF
19	TRBV7-8	TRBJ1-1	CASSLVDRGAGGRNTEAFF
12	TRBV6-1	TRBJ1-5	CASSAPNQPQHF
12	TRBV5-4	TRBJ2-5	CASSLDRETQYF
16	TRBV25-1	TRBJ2-5	CASSGESGSLGETQYF
16	TRBV28	TRBJ1-5	CASRTSGHRSNQPQHF
14	TRBV6-1	TRBJ2-3	CASSVVATGDTQYF
16	TRBV6-5	TRBJ2-7	CASSYKPGVLSYEQYF
13	TRBV29-1	TRBJ2-5	CSVRGAGQETQYF
14	TRBV5-8	TRBJ2-7	CASSLYLGTYEQYF
13	TRBV7-8	TRBJ2-1	CASGLAGYNEQFF
13	TRBV5-4	TRBJ2-1	CASTAGTYNEQFF
14	TRBV11-2	TRBJ2-7	CASSLEYASYEQYF